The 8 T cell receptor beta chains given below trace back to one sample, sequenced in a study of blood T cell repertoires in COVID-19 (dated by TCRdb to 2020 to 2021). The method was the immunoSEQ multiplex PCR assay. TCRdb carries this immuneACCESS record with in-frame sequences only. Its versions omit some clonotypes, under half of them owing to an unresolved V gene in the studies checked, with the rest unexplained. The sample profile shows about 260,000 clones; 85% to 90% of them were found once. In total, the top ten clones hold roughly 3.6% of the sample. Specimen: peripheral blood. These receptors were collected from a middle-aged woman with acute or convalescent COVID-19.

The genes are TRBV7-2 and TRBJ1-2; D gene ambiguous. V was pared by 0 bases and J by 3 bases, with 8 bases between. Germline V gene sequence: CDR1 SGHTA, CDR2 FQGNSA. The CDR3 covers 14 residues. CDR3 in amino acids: CASSLAEGDYGYTF. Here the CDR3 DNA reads TGTGCCAGCAGCTTAGCGGAGGGAGACTATGGCTACACCTTC.

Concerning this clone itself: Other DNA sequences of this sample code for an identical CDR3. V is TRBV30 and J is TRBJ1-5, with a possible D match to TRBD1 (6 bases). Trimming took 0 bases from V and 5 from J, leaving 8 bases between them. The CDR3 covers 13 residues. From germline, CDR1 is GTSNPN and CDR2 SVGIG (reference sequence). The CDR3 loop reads CAWSVRGYQPQHF. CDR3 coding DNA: TGTGCCTGGAGTGTAAGGGGGTATCAGCCCCAGCATTTT.

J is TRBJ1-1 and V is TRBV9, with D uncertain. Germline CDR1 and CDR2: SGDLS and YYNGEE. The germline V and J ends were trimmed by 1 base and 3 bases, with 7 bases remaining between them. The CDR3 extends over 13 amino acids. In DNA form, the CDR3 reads TGTGCCAGCAGCGTACTTAGAGACACTGAAGCTTTCTTT. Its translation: CASSVLRDTEAFF.

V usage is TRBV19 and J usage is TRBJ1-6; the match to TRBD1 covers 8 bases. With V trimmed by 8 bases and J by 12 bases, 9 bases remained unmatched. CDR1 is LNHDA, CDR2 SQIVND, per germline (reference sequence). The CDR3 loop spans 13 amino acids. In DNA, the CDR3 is TGTGCCAGTCGGGACAGGAAGAGGGAACCCCTCCACTTT. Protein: CASRDRKREPLHF.

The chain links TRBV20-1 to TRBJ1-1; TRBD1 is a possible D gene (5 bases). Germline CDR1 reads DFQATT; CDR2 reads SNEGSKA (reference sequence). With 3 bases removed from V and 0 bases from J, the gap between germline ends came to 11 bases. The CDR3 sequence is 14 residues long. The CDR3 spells CSASTPGMNTEAFF. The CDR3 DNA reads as TGCAGTGCTAGTACTCCAGGGATGAACACTGAAGCTTTCTTT.

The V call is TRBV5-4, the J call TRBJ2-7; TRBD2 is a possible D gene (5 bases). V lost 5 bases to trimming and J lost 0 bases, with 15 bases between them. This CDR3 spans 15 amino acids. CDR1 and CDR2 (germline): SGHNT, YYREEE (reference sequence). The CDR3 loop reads CASSRNGMSSYEQYV. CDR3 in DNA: TGTGCCAGCAGTCGAAACGGGATGAGCTCCTACGAGCAGTACGTC.

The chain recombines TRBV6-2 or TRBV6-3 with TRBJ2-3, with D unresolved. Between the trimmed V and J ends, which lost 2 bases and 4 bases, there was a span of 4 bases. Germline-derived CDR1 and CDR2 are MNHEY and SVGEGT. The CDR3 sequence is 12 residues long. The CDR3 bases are TGTGCCAGCAGTTACCCCTCAGATACGCAGTATTTT. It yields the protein CASSYPSDTQYF.

The CDR3 here is CASSERANEQFF. The CDR3, as DNA: TGTGCCAGCAGCGAGCGGGCCAATGAGCAGTTCTTC. The chain combines TRBV9 with TRBJ2-1, with D perhaps TRBD2 (6 bases). Germline-derived CDR1 and CDR2 are SGDLS and YYNGEE. This CDR3 comprises 12 residues. V lost 3 bases and J lost 6, with 7 bases in between.